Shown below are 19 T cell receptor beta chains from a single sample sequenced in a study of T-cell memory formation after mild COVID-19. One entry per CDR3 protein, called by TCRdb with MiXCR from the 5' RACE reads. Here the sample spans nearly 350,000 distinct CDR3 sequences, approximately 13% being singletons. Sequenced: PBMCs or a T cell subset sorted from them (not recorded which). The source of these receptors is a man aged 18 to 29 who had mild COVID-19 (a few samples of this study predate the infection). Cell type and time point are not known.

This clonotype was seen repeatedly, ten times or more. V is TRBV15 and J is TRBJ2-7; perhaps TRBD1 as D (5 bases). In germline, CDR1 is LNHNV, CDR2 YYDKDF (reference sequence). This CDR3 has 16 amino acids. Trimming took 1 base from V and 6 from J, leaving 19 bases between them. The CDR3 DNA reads TGTGCCACCAGCAGAGTAATGGCAGGGCGAACTGGCGAGCAGTACTTC. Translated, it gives CATSRVMAGRTGEQYF.

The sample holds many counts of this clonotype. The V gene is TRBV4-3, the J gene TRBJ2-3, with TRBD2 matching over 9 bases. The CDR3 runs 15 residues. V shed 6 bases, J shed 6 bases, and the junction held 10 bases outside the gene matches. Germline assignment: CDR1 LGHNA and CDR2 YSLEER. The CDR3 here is CASSQSRLAGDTQYF. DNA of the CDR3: TGCGCCAGCAGTCAATCCAGGCTAGCGGGGGATACGCAGTATTTT.

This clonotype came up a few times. The CDR3 DNA sequence: TGTGCCAGCTCACCCTCCGGAGGGGGCGGCTACACCTTC. Translating gives CASSPSGGGGYTF. This chain links TRBV18 with TRBJ1-2, with 7 positions matching TRBD1. Looked up from germline, CDR1 is KGHSH and CDR2 is LQKENI. Trimming took 3 bases from V and 8 from J; bases not matched to a gene: 6. The CDR3 spans 13 residues.

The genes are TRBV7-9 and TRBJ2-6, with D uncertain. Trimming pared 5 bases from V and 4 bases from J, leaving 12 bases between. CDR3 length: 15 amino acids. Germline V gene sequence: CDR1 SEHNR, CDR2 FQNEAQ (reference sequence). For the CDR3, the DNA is TGTGCCAGCAGCCCCACTGTCACCGGGGCCAACGTCCTGACTTTC. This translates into CASSPTVTGANVLTF.

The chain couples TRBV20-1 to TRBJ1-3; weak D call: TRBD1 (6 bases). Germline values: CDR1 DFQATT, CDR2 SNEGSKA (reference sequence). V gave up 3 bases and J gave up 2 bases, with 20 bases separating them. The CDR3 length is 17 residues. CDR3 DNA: TGCAGTGCTAGCGGGGGCACCGCCAGGTGGCCTGGAAACACCATATATTTT. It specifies CSASGGTARWPGNTIYF.

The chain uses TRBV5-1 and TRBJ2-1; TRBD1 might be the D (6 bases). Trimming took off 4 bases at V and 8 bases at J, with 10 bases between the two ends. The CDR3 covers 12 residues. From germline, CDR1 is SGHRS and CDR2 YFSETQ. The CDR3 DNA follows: TGCGCCAGCAGCCCTGACAGGCATGAGCAGTTCTTC. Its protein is CASSPDRHEQFF.

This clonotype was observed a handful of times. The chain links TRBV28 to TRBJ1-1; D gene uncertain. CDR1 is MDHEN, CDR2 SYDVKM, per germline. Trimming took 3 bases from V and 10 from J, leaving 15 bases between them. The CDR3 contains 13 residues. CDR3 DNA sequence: TGTGCCAGCAGTTTTGACGGCATTTGGGGAGCTTTCTTT. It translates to CASSFDGIWGAFF.

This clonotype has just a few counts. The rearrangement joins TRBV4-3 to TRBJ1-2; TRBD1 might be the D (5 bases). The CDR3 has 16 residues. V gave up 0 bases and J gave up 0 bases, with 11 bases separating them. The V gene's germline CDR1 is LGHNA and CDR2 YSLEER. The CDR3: CASSQEGPNTNYGYTF. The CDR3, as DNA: TGCGCCAGCAGCCAAGAGGGACCGAACACTAACTATGGCTACACCTTC.

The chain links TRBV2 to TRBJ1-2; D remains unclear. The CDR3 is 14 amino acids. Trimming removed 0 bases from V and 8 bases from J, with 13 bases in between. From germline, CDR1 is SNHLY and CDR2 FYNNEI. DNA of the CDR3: TGTGCCAGCAGTGAAGCGCTCACCGCGGGGGGCTACACCTTC. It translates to CASSEALTAGGYTF. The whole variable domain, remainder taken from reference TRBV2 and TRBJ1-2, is EPEVTQTPSHQVTQMGQEVILRCVPISNHLYFYWYRQILGQKVEFLVSFYNNEISEKSEIFDDQFSVERPDGSNFTLKIRSTKLEDSAMYFCASSEALTAGGYTFGSGTRLTVV.

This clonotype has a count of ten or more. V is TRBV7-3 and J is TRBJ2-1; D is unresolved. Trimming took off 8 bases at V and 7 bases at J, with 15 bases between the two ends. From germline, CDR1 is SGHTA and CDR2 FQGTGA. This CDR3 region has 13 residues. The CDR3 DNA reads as TGTGCCAGCCAATCCCCGGATACTAATGAGCAGTTCTTC. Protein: CASQSPDTNEQFF.

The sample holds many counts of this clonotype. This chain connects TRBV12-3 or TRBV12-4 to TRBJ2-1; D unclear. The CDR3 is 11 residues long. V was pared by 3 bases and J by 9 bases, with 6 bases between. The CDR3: CASSFGSEQFF. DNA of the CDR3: TGTGCCAGCAGTTTTGGAAGTGAGCAGTTCTTC.

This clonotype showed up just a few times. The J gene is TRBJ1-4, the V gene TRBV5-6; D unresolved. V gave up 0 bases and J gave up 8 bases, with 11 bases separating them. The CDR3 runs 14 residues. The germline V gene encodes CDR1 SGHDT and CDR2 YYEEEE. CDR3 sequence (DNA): TGTGCCAGCAGCTTGGTAGGCCTGGGGGAAAAACTGTTTTTT. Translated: CASSLVGLGEKLFF.

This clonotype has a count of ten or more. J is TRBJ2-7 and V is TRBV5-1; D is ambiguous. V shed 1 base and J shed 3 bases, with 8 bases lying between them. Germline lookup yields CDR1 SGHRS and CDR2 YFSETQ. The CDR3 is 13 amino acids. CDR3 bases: TGCGCCAGCAGCTTGCTCGGCAGCTACGAGCAGTACTTC. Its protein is CASSLLGSYEQYF.

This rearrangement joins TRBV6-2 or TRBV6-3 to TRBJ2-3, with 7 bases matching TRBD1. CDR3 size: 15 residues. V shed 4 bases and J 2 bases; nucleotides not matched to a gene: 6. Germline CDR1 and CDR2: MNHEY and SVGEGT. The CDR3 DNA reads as TGTGCCAGCAGTTCTCGGACAGGTTTCACAGATACGCAGTATTTT. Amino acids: CASSSRTGFTDTQYF.

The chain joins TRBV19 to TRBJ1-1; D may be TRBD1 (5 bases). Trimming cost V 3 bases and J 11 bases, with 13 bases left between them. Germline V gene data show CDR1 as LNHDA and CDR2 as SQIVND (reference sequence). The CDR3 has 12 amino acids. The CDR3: CASSMGFRQAFF. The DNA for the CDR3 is TGTGCCAGTAGTATGGGCTTCCGACAGGCTTTCTTT.

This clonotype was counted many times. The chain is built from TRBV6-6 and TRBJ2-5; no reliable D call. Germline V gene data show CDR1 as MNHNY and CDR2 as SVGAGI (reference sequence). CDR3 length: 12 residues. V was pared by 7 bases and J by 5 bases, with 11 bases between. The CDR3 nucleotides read TGTGCCAGCACCCGACCCATGGAGACCCAGTACTTC. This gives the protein CASTRPMETQYF.

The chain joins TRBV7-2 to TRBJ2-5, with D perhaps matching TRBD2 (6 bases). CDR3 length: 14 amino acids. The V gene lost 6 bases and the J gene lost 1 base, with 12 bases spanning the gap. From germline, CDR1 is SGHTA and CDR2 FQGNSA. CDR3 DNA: TGTGCCAGCAGTCAAGCCGGGAGCCAAGAGACCCAGTACTTC. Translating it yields CASSQAGSQETQYF.

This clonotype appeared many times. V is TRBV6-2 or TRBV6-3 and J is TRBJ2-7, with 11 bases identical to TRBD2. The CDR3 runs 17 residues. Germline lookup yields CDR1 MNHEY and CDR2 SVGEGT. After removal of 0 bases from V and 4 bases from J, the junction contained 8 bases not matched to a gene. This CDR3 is CASSYSVTSGARYEQYF. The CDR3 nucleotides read TGTGCCAGCAGTTACTCGGTGACTAGCGGGGCTCGTTACGAGCAGTACTTC.

CDR3 in amino acids: CASSFMTSANTGELFF. The CDR3 DNA follows: TGCGCCAGCAGCTTTATGACTAGCGCCAACACCGGGGAGCTGTTTTTT. This chain joins TRBV5-1 and TRBJ2-2, with TRBD2 identical over 8 bases. Germline values: CDR1 SGHRS, CDR2 YFSETQ. The CDR3 is 16 amino acids. J was trimmed by 2 bases and V by 2 bases; bases with no gene match: 5.